This paragraph covers one TCR beta chain sequence. The data are from a study of blood T cell repertoires in COVID-19. Study-level background: In each case, the material was cDNA or gDNA derived from T cells, B-cell-depleted T cells, or PBMCs.

Membership in each cohort depended on participant-reported clinical history. CDR3 length equals 18 residues. J gave up 11 bases and V 3 bases, and 21 bases lay outside the gene matches. Germline V gene lookup returns CDR1 MGHRA and CDR2 YSYEKL. Source study methods: Researchers report that nucleated cell counts were estimated from reference gene primer amplification. Generated by immunoSEQ multiplex PCR, the TCRdb table keeps only in-frame clones and is missing some. D and trimming were read from the DNA, whereas the V and J calls and clone size are those reported in that table. The data show just over 80,000 clones, with 80% to 90% seen just once and 0.9% to 1.5% held by the top ten.

The sequenced material came from PBMCs or T cells enriched from blood (not recorded which). This clonotype was obtained from a woman between 45 and 60 years old with acute COVID-19. The rearrangement joins TRBV4-1 to TRBJ2-3, with 9 bases fitting TRBD1. The CDR3 loop is CASSHPGTGFPPVGGQYF. For the CDR3, the DNA is TGCGCCAGCAGCCATCCTGGGACAGGGTTCCCCCCAGTTGGTGGGCAGTATTTT.